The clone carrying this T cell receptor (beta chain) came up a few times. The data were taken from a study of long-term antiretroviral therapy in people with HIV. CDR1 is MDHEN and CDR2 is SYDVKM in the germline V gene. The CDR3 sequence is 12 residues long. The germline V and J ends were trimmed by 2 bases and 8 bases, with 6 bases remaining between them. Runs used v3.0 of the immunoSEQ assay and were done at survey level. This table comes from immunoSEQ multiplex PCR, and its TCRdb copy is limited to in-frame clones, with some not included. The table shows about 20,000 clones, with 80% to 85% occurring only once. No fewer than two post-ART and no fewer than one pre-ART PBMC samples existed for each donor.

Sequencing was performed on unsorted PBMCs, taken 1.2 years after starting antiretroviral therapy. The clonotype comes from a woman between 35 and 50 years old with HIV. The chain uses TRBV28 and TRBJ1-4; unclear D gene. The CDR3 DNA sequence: TGTGCCAGCAGTTTAGCCAGGGAAAAACTGTTTTTT. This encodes CASSLAREKLFF. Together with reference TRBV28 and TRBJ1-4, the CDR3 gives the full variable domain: DVKVTQSSRYLVKRTGEKVFLECVQDMDHENMFWYRQDPGLGLRLIYFSYDVKMKEKGDIPEGYSVSREKKERFSLILESASTNQTSMYLCASSLAREKLFFGSGTQLSVL.